The clone carrying this T cell receptor (beta chain) was detected a few times. Original analysis: Reference gene primer amplification yielded estimated nucleated cell counts. TCRdb's copy holds only in-frame clones and misses some; the assay was immunoSEQ multiplex PCR. The V and J calls and clone size are taken from that table; D and trimming were inferred from the DNA. This table has 65,000 to 80,000 clones, 84% appearing once. Germline assignment: CDR1 SGHRS and CDR2 YFSETQ. After removal of 2 bases from V and 1 base from J, the junction contained 10 bases not matched to a gene. There are 17 residues in the CDR3. This sample is part of a study of blood T cell repertoires in COVID-19. About the research overall: Italy, Spain and the United States were the sources of the convalescent and acute COVID-19 samples. The analysed material was cDNA or gDNA that came from T cells, B-cell-depleted T cells, or PBMCs.

The genes are TRBV5-1 and TRBJ2-7; 9 nucleotides line up with TRBD2. Input material: peripheral blood. This sequence was found in a human donor in a cohort sampled during active COVID-19. In DNA form, the CDR3 reads TGCGCCAGCAGCTTCGGGCTAGCGGGATGGCTATCCTACGAGCAGTACTTC. This translates into CASSFGLAGWLSYEQYF.